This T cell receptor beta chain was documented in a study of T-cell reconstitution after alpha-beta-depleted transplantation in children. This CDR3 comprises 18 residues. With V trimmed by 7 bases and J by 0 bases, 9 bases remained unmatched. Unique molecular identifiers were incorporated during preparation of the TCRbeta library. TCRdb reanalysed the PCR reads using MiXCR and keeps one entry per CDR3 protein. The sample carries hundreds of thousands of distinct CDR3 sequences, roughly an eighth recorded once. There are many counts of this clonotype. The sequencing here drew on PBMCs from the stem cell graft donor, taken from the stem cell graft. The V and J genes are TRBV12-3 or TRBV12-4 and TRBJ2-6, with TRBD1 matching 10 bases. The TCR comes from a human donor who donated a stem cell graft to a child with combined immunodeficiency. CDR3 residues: CASNPGDRGHSGANVLTF. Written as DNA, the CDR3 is TGTGCCAGCAACCCCGGGGACAGGGGACACTCTGGGGCCAACGTCCTGACTTTC.